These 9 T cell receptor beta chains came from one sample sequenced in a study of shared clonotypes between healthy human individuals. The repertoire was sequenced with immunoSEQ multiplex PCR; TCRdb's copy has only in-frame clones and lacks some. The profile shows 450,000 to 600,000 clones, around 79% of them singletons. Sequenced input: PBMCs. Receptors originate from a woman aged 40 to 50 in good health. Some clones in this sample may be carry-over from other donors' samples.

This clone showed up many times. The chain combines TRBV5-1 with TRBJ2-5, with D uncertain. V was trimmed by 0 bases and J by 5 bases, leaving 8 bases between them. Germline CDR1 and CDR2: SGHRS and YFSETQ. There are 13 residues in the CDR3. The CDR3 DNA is TGCGCCAGCAGCTTGGCCCCCCTGGAGACCCAGTACTTC. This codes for CASSLAPLETQYF.

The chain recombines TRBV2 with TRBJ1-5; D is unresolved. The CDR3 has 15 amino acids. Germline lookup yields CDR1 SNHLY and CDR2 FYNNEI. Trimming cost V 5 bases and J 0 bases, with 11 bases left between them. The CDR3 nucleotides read TGTGCCAGCAGTCTAGAGCGTGGTAGCAATCAGCCCCAGCATTTT. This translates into CASSLERGSNQPQHF. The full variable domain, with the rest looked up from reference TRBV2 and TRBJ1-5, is EPEVTQTPSHQVTQMGQEVILRCVPISNHLYFYWYRQILGQKVEFLVSFYNNEISEKSEIFDDQFSVERPDGSNFTLKIRSTKLEDSAMYFCASSLERGSNQPQHFGDGTRLSIL.

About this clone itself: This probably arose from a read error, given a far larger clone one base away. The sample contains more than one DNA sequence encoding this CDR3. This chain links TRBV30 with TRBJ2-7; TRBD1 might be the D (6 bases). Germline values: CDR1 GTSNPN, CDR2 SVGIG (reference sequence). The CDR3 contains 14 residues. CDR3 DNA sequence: TGCGCCTGGAGTGTACTCAGGGGCTCCTACGAGCAGTACTTC. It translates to CAWSVLRGSYEQYF.

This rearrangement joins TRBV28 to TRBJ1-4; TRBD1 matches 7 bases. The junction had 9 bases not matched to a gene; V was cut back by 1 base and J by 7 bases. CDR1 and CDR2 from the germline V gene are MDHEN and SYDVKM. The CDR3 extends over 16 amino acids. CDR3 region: CASSLFRGLDAEKLFF. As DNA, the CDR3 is TGTGCCAGCAGTTTATTTAGGGGGCTTGATGCTGAAAAACTGTTTTTT.

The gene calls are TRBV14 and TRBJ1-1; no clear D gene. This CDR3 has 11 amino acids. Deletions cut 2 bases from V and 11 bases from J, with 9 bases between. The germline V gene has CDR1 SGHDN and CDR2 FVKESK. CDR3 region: CASSQPFGAFF. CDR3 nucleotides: TGTGCCAGCAGCCAACCCTTCGGGGCTTTCTTT.

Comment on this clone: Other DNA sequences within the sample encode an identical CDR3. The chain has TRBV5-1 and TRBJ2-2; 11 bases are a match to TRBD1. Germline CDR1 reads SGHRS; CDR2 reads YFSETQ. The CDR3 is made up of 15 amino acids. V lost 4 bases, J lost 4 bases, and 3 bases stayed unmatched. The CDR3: CASSPGTGGTGELFF. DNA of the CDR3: TGCGCCAGCAGCCCGGGGACAGGGGGCACCGGGGAGCTGTTTTTT.

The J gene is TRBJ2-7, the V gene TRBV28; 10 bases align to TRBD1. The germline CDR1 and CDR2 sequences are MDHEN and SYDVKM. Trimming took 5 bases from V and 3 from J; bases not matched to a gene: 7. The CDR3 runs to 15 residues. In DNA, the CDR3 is TGTGCCAGCAGTCATCAAGGACAGGGGGTCTACGAGCAGTACTTC. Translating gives CASSHQGQGVYEQYF.

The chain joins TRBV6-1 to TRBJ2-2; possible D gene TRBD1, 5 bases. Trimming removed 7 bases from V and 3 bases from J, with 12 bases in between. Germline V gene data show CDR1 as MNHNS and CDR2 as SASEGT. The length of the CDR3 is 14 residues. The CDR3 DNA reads TGTGCCAGCAACCTCAGGGCGTACACCGGGGAGCTGTTTTTT. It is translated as CASNLRAYTGELFF.

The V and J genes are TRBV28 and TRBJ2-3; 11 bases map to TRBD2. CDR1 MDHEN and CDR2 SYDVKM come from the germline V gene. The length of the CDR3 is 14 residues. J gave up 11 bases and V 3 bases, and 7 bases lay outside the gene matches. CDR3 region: CASSLHSGRAGQYF. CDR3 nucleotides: TGTGCCAGCAGTTTGCATAGCGGGAGGGCCGGGCAGTATTTT.